The TCR beta chain under discussion was sequenced for a study of beta chain features in type 1 diabetes (dated by TCRdb to between 2018 and 2020). For context, the study as a whole: Patients and healthy donors did not differ in mean age, gender distribution, total cell number or subset yield. A total of under 140,000,000 sorted cells were examined across all samples, and the number of cells per subset was strongly correlated with RNA yield. The study compared the TCRB repertoires of sorted circulating CD4+ T cell subsets in recently diagnosed type 1 diabetes patients with those in matched healthy donors. Regulatory and stem cell-like memory subsets were isolated from only 8 patients and roughly 8 healthy donors, whereas naive and central memory subsets came from all 30 or so donors. Broad study findings and their caveats: The naive, central memory and regulatory TCRB repertoires appeared to resemble one another more closely among patients than among healthy donors. Because the HLA sub-analyses included only small numbers of individuals, any influence of HLA type on TCRB rearrangement was left unresolved. Type 1 diabetes patients showed a moderate but significant shortening of TCRB CDR3 length in all four CD4+ subsets. At VDJ recombination sites, type 1 diabetes patients had fewer insertions and more deleted nucleotides, which implies abnormalities in thymic rearrangement. Because cDNA rather than genomic DNA was sequenced, highly expressing activated cells could have been over-represented, although no difference in activation and CD3 levels was found between groups. Shorter templates might be favored by PCR, yet because patient and control samples were amplified and corrected together, any such skew would affect both groups equally.

From a lookup of the germline V gene, CDR1 and CDR2 are MDHEN and SYDVKM. Relative to germline, V is missing 6 bases and J is missing 11 bases, with 9 bases of the junction outside any gene match. The cysteine opens and the phenylalanine closes a CDR3 of 12 amino acids. This entry keeps only the CDR3 DNA: 36 bases, framed from base 1. Each donor gave one peripheral blood draw, roughly 110 mL on average, collected into heparinised tubes. Naive, central memory, regulatory and stem cell-like memory CD4+ T cells were sorted on a BD FACSAria II using a panel including CD45RO, CCR7, CD25, CD127, CD95 and CD27. A purity above 95% was achieved for all sorted populations. PBMCs were isolated right away by Lymphoprep density gradient centrifugation and were stained directly, without culture. So that batch effects would be minimized, each experiment stained and sorted samples in pairs, pairing one healthy donor with one patient.

The entire isolated RNA was reverse transcribed using the High Capacity cDNA Reverse Transcription Kit, and thus expressed TCRB transcripts were sequenced. Naive, central memory and regulatory T cell samples underwent deep immunoSEQ sequencing, averaging around 3.7 million total reads per sample. Sorted cells were lysed in RLT buffer and RNA was extracted with DNase-treated RNeasy Micro or Mini kits, depending on cell number. To prevent cross-contamination, each cell subset was processed individually, whereas patient and healthy donor samples were processed jointly. The immunoSEQ multiplex PCR was used to amplify TCRB sequences from cDNA, yielding 87-bp fragments that span the CDR3 region. The amplicons were sequenced using the Illumina HiSeq platform. The authors' analysis ran thus. Synthetic template baselines were used to correct PCR bias computationally, reads within Hamming distance 2 were collapsed, and singletons that could not be merged were discarded. By aligning reads against IMGT, V, D and J genes, CDR3 length, and insertions or deletions at six rearrangement sites were assigned. Clonotype counts were normalized to sorted cell number within each subset before computing true diversity and Gini coefficients with the tcR R package. The overlap coefficient, calculated on TCRB nucleotide sequences, was used to quantify repertoire sharing. Out-of-frame TCRB sequences from naive cells were analyzed to stand in for the pre-selection repertoire. Not all clones reach the TCRdb copy of this immuneACCESS table, which keeps in-frame sequences only. Checked studies attribute under half of the gap to unresolved V genes and leave the rest unexplained. V, J and clone size reflect that table, while D and trimming were determined from the DNA. Counted in this sample were some 330,000 clones; 10% to 15% of them appeared once. Of the sample, 0.0085% to 0.012% falls within the top ten clones.

Points on this clone: There is no known antigen for this receptor. No base qualities exist here, and no much larger clone lies one base off it.

Sequenced input: naive CD4+ T cells from blood. The cell subset or site label, read with the paper, signifies: true naive CD4+ T cells. This clonotype was sampled from a woman between 18 and 29 years old with type 1 diabetes. The V and J genes are TRBV28 and TRBJ1-2, and TRBD1 matches 7 of the central bases. The CDR3 protein sequence reads: CASSPDRMAYTF. DNA sequence: TGTGCCAGCAGCCCGGACAGGATGGCATACACCTTC.